This TCR beta chain came from a study of response to subunit inactivated influenza vaccine. Study conclusions and caveats: Each seasonal influenza vaccination, the authors suggested, recruits few new T cells.

The germline V gene has CDR1 KGHSH and CDR2 LQKENI. The V and J ends lost 3 bases and 5 bases respectively, with 12 bases between them. The CDR3 has 14 amino acids. This clonotype was seen ten or more times. Its antigen is currently unknown. TCRdb recomputed calls from the RT-PCR reads with MiXCR, one row per CDR3 protein. The repertoire holds approximately 530,000 distinct CDR3 sequences, with approximately 7.2% as singletons. The source was PBMCs from blood, collected roughly 24 months after vaccination. This chain connects TRBV18 to TRBJ2-3; D uncertain. This clonotype was obtained from a man between 45 and 75 years old who received an inactivated influenza vaccine. The CDR3: CASSPEMVGDTQYF. The CDR3 bases are TGTGCCAGCTCACCGGAGATGGTTGGAGATACGCAGTATTTT.